This T cell receptor (beta chain) was sequenced for a study of T cells in Graves' hyperthyroidism and ophthalmopathy. This CDR3 is 11 amino acids long. CDR1 LNHDA and CDR2 SQIVND come from the germline V gene (reference sequence). V dropped 3 bases and J dropped 4 bases, with 4 bases sitting between them. There were TCR beta CDR3 regions amplified from RNA transcripts. First-round RT-PCR with HTBI primers amplified the TCR CDR3 region. TCRdb re-called the multiplex PCR reads through MiXCR, storing one row per CDR3 protein. Among about 400,000 distinct CDR3 sequences, approximately 15% were seen once, and the ten largest hold 7.5% to 9%.

This clonotype was obtained from a woman between 18 and 29 years old with Graves' hyperthyroidism. The sample was blood. The V call is TRBV19, the J call TRBJ2-7, with no clear D. The CDR3 nucleotides read TGTGCCAGTAGTATGGGGTACGAGCAGTACTTC. Its translation: CASSMGYEQYF.